A single T cell receptor (beta chain) is shown here with its context. Germline values: CDR1 SGHNT, CDR2 YYREEE (reference sequence). Trimming removed 5 bases from V and 6 bases from J, with 17 bases in between. This CDR3 is built from 14 residues. Methods used by the authors: Nucleated cell number was recorded as an estimate derived from reference gene primer amplification. TCRdb keeps only in-frame clones here, not all; method: immunoSEQ multiplex PCR. V and J calls plus clone size are reproduced from that table; the DNA served to infer D and trimming. The sample contains around 370,000 clones, 87% of which appear only once. The sample is drawn from a study of blood T cell repertoires in COVID-19. It was during active infection that Seattle patients were enrolled and then longitudinally followed.

The specimen sequenced was peripheral blood. The sequence was obtained from a woman aged 45 to 65 with COVID-19, enrolled during active disease. The rearrangement uses TRBV5-4 and TRBJ1-2; D is undetermined. CDR3: CASSAGMEVHGYTF. The CDR3 coding sequence is TGTGCCAGCAGTGCCGGAATGGAGGTCCATGGCTACACCTTC.